Below are 6 T cell receptor beta chains sequenced from a single sample in a study of cytomegalovirus exposure and HLA in healthy donors. The PCR used 60 Vbeta and 13 Jbeta primers. Generated by immunoSEQ multiplex PCR, the TCRdb table keeps only in-frame clones and is missing some. This table has around 150,000 clones, about 70% appearing once. The sequenced sample consisted of PBMCs. The receptors derive from a man aged 40-49 years in good health and CMV-seronegative.

The chain uses TRBV29-1 and TRBJ2-1; 11 bases agree with TRBD2. The V gene's germline CDR1 is SQVTM and CDR2 ANQGSEA. The CDR3 consists of 16 residues. J was trimmed by 4 bases and V by 4 bases; bases with no gene match: 9. This chain's CDR3 is CSVGVAGGPGYNEQFF. In DNA, the CDR3 is TGCAGCGTTGGAGTAGCGGGAGGGCCCGGGTACAATGAGCAGTTCTTC.

The J gene is TRBJ2-3, the V gene TRBV5-4, with D hard to call. The germline gives CDR1 SGHNT, CDR2 YYREEE (reference sequence). V lost 4 bases to trimming and J lost 2 bases, with 8 bases between them. CDR3 size: 13 residues. The CDR3 DNA reads as TGTGCCAGCAGCCTAGACGCCACAGATACGCAGTATTTT. Its protein is CASSLDATDTQYF. The whole variable domain, remainder taken from reference TRBV5-4 and TRBJ2-3, is ETGVTQSPTHLIKTRGQQVTLRCSSQSGHNTVSWYQQALGQGPQFIFQYYREEENGRGNFPPRFSGLQFPNYSSELNVNALELDDSALYLCASSLDATDTQYFGPGTRLTVL.

This chain uses TRBV5-1 with TRBJ1-4, with 7 bases that match TRBD1. Germline trimming cut 7 bases from V and 5 bases from J; bases unmatched to any gene: 8. Looked up from germline, CDR1 is SGHRS and CDR2 is YFSETQ. There are 14 residues in the CDR3. The CDR3 reads CASGTGQANEKLFF. DNA for the CDR3: TGCGCCAGCGGGACCGGACAGGCGAATGAAAAACTGTTTTTT.

The J gene is TRBJ1-3, the V gene TRBV21-1. TRBV21-1 represents a pseudogene. The CDR3 contains 19 residues. The CDR3 loop reads CASSKSEDGGLPTGNTIYF. For the CDR3, the DNA is TGTGCCAGCAGCAAAAGCGAGGATGGCGGACTCCCGACTGGAAACACCATATATTTT.

The chain links TRBV30 to TRBJ1-1, with D maybe TRBD1 (6 bases). Per germline, CDR1 GTSNPN and CDR2 SVGIG (reference sequence). CDR3 length: 13 residues. Trimming stripped 4 bases from V and 5 bases from J, with 14 bases between. The CDR3 region has the DNA TGTGCCTGGAATATACAGGGAGGGACTGAAGCTTTCTTT. Protein product: CAWNIQGGTEAFF.

This chain joins TRBV19 and TRBJ1-2, with D hard to call. Germline CDR1 reads LNHDA; CDR2 reads SQIVND (reference sequence). CDR3 length: 15 residues. V lost 4 bases, J lost 2 bases, and 14 bases lay in between. The CDR3 region is CASSKSKRGNYGYTF. As DNA, the CDR3 is TGTGCCAGTAGTAAATCGAAACGAGGCAACTATGGCTACACCTTC.